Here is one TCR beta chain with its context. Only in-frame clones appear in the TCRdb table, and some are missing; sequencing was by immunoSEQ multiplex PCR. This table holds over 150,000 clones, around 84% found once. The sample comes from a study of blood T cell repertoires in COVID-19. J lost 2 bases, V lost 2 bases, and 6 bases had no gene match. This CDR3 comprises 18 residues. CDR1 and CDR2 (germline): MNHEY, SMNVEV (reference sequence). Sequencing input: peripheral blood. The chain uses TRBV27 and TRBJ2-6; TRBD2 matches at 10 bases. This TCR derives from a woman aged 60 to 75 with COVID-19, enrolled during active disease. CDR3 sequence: CASSLVAGGFAGANVLTF. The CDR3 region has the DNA TGTGCCAGCAGTTTAGTAGCGGGGGGATTTGCTGGGGCCAACGTCCTGACTTTC.